This TCR beta chain was profiled in a study of T-cell reconstitution after alpha-beta-depleted transplantation in children. TCRbeta library preparation incorporated unique molecular identifiers. Via MiXCR, TCRdb re-called the PCR reads, giving one row per CDR3 protein. The sample shows approximately 400,000 distinct CDR3 sequences, about 11% of them seen only once. The CDR3 totals 16 residues. Germline V CDR1 and CDR2: MGHDK, SYGVNS. Unmatched junction bases numbered 4, after V lost 3 bases and J lost 0 bases. The sample was PBMCs from the stem cell graft donor, taken from the stem cell graft. This clonotype was obtained from a human donor who donated a stem cell graft to a child with acute myeloid leukemia. J is TRBJ2-5 and V is TRBV25-1; 10 bases line up with TRBD2. CDR3 sequence: CASSENSGRHQETQYF. CDR3 sequence (DNA): TGTGCCAGCAGTGAGAATAGCGGGAGGCACCAAGAGACCCAGTACTTC.